The clone carrying this T cell receptor (beta chain) has ten or more counts. What it binds is unknown. The data were taken from a study of molecular identifiers for immune sequencing clone quantification. Germline CDR1 and CDR2: SEHNR and FQNEAQ (reference sequence). Trimming cost V 4 bases and J 0 bases; bases outside gene matches: 4. This CDR3 is built from 15 residues. Findings and limits, study-wide: One cell's worth of spiked Jurkat TCR RNA was reportedly detectable among about a million naive cells. Clones carrying above 20 RNA copies accounted for over 98% of effector molecules, under 1% in naive cells. Barcode collisions between identical TCR molecules could shrink estimates of highly expanded clone sizes.

Libraries of bulk TCR were made by previously described methods (with listed TCR primers). One entry per CDR3 protein results from TCRdb running MiXCR on the PCR reads. The sample has a few hundred thousand distinct CDR3 sequences, about a quarter seen once; the top ten hold 0.65% to 0.75%. Material for sequencing was naive CD8+ T cells from blood, with Jurkat cell RNA spiked in. The sample's subset: FACS-sorted CD8+CD4-CCR7+CD45RA+ naive T cells. The chain is built from TRBV7-9 and TRBJ2-3, with 7 bases fitting TRBD1. The origin of this receptor is a human donor in good health. Some libraries in this study had Jurkat cell RNA spiked in. The CDR3 sequence: CASSSPGQSTDTQYF. The CDR3 DNA reads TGTGCCAGCAGCTCACCGGGACAGAGCACAGATACGCAGTATTTT.